This record covers a single TCR beta chain. Its matching antigen is unknown. A junction boundary mismatches the germline segment, possibly from a read error. This CDR3 contains 13 residues. The germline gives CDR1 MNHNS, CDR2 SASEGT. The data are from a study of T cells in narcolepsy. For the study at large: Patients with NT1 or NT2 and healthy control donors were enrolled. Overall study results and limits: Autoreactive HCRT-specific and TRIB2-specific clonotypes were marked in same-patient CSF-versus-blood CD4+ comparisons. Autoreactive clonotypes reportedly recurred in blood of same and different patients, not controls. Autoreactive clone sequences were missing from some blood memory CD4+ repertoires.

The table came from immunoSEQ multiplex PCR; TCRdb's copy has only in-frame clones and leaves some out. Of around 42,000 clones listed, approximately 89% are singletons. The V and J genes are TRBV6-1 and TRBJ2-2; 7 nucleotides match TRBD2. Sequenced input: CD45RA- memory CD4+ T cells from PBMCs. The receptor comes from a human donor with narcolepsy. CDR3 in DNA: TGTGCCAGCGAAGTGAGTTTCGCGGGGGAGCTGCTTTTT. Translation: CASEVSFAGELLF.